The 27 T cell receptor beta chains below all came from one sample that was sequenced in a study of metastatic and nonmetastatic thyroid tumors. There were no patients who had received any treatment before thyroid surgery. TCRdb reanalyzed the PCR reads with MiXCR. The data show 19,000 or so clones, approximately 30% seen once. Sequencing was done on a sample of tumor tissue. The receptors here all came from a female donor with papillary thyroid cancer or a benign thyroid nodule (not recorded which). Some clones in this sample may be carry-over from other donors' samples.

Judged by abundance, this clone is medium-sized. V is TRBV3-1 and J is TRBJ1-5, with D perhaps TRBD1 (5 bases). The CDR3 runs 13 residues. V lost 6 bases to trimming and J lost 4 bases, with 10 bases between them. CDR1 and CDR2 (germline): LGHDT, YNNKEL (reference sequence). CDR3 nucleotide sequence: TGTGCCAGCAGGCCGGGGGGGAATCAGCCCCAGCATTTT. It yields the protein CASRPGGNQPQHF.

This clone qualifies as medium-sized (0.01 to 0.1%). The chain's CDR3 is CATSRAAGGDSPLHF. The CDR3 bases are TGTGCCACCAGCAGGGCTGCAGGGGGGGATTCACCCCTCCACTTT. The chain links TRBV15 to TRBJ1-6; 7 bases line up with TRBD1. The CDR3 contains 15 residues. The ends lost 3 bases at V and 8 bases at J; junction bases unmatched: 7. Germline loops: CDR1 LNHNV, CDR2 YYDKDF (reference sequence). Drawing the rest from reference TRBV15 and TRBJ1-6, the complete variable domain is DAMVIQNPRYQVTQFGKPVTLSCSQTLNHNVMYWYQQKSSQAPKLLFHYYDKDFNNEADTPDNFQSRRPNTSFCFLDIRSPGLGDTAMYLCATSRAAGGDSPLHFGNGTRLTVT.

The chain uses TRBV12-3 or TRBV12-4 and TRBJ1-1; D possibly corresponds to TRBD1 (6 bases). The CDR3 consists of 15 residues. The germline V and J ends were trimmed by 1 base and 3 bases, with 12 bases remaining between them. CDR3 DNA sequence: TGTGCCAGCAGTTTAGTGAGACAGGCGCACACTGAAGCTTTCTTT. Protein sequence: CASSLVRQAHTEAFF.

The chain has TRBV2 and TRBJ2-3; a weak D match, TRBD2 (5 bases). CDR3 length: 15 residues. Looked up from germline, CDR1 is SNHLY and CDR2 is FYNNEI. V was clipped by 6 bases and J by 0 bases, with 13 bases between them. CDR3 nucleotides: TGTGCCAGCAGCGAGACGGGATCTAGCACAGATACGCAGTATTTT. This encodes CASSETGSSTDTQYF. The entire variable domain, with the rest obtained from reference TRBV2 and TRBJ2-3, is as follows: EPEVTQTPSHQVTQMGQEVILRCVPISNHLYFYWYRQILGQKVEFLVSFYNNEISEKSEIFDDQFSVERPDGSNFTLKIRSTKLEDSAMYFCASSETGSSTDTQYFGPGTRLTVL.

Points on this clone: Other DNA sequences within the sample encode an identical CDR3. The V gene is TRBV9, the J gene TRBJ1-1; D is uncertain. The CDR3 is 14 amino acids. Looked up from germline, CDR1 is SGDLS and CDR2 is YYNGEE. V was trimmed by 2 bases and J by 3 bases, leaving 11 bases between them. The CDR3 here is CASSVRVVDTEAFF. As DNA, the CDR3 is TGTGCCAGCAGCGTTAGGGTTGTCGACACTGAAGCTTTCTTT.

This chain joins TRBV27 and TRBJ2-3; 13 nucleotides agree with TRBD2. Germline CDR1 is MNHEY and CDR2 is SMNVEV (reference sequence). Trimming at V came to 7 bases and at J to 3 bases, leaving 13 bases not matched to a gene. This CDR3 spans 18 amino acids. This CDR3 reads CASISGLAGVPGTDTQYF. CDR3 DNA: TGTGCCAGCATTTCCGGACTAGCGGGAGTGCCCGGGACAGATACGCAGTATTTT.

By proportion, this clone is medium-sized. The V gene is TRBV10-1, the J gene TRBJ1-1, with D perhaps matching TRBD1 (5 bases). Per germline, CDR1 WNHNN and CDR2 SYGVQD (reference sequence). The CDR3 runs to 12 residues. The germline V and J ends were trimmed by 6 bases and 8 bases, with 13 bases remaining between them. The CDR3, as DNA: TGCGCCAGCAGGGACAACCAAGGAGAAGCTTTCTTT. It codes for CASRDNQGEAFF.

This clone came up a few times. The chain is built from TRBV27 and TRBJ2-1, with TRBD2 matching over 8 bases. Germline assignment: CDR1 MNHEY and CDR2 SMNVEV (reference sequence). The CDR3 is 17 amino acids. Trimming took 6 bases from V and 3 from J; bases not matched to a gene: 13. In DNA, the CDR3 is TGTGCCAGCAGACGTTTAGGAGCGGGAGCACTCTACAATGAGCAGTTCTTC. This translates into CASRRLGAGALYNEQFF.

This clone came up many times. The chain carries TRBV3-1 and TRBJ1-1; D gene ambiguous. The germline V gene has CDR1 LGHDT and CDR2 YNNKEL (reference sequence). The CDR3 is 13 residues long. Trimming took 10 bases from V and 1 from J, leaving 13 bases between them. CDR3 residues: CATQPRENTEAFF. For the CDR3, the DNA is TGTGCCACCCAGCCAAGGGAGAACACTGAAGCTTTCTTT.

The rearrangement joins TRBV6-1 to TRBJ2-7; D tentatively fits TRBD1 or TRBD2 (5 bases each). V lost 6 bases to trimming and J lost 6 bases, with 15 bases between them. Per germline, CDR1 MNHNS and CDR2 SASEGT. The CDR3 totals 13 residues. This chain's CDR3 is CASRPPGRSEQYF. The DNA for the CDR3 is TGTGCCAGCAGACCGCCGGGGCGGTCCGAGCAGTACTTC.

This clone was counted between two and nine times. The rearrangement links TRBV19 to TRBJ1-2; TRBD1 matches 11 bases. CDR3 size: 15 residues. V dropped 7 bases and J dropped 5; count of bases not matched to a gene: 9. Germline values: CDR1 LNHDA, CDR2 SQIVND (reference sequence). This CDR3 reads CASKRTGGLGYGYTF. CDR3 DNA: TGTGCCAGTAAGAGGACAGGGGGCCTAGGGTATGGCTACACCTTC.

V usage is TRBV20-1 and J usage is TRBJ2-2; the match to TRBD2 covers 10 bases. The CDR3 sequence is 15 residues long. Germline V gene data show CDR1 as DFQATT and CDR2 as SNEGSKA (reference sequence). The junction had 6 bases not matched to a gene; V was cut back by 4 bases and J by 4 bases. For the CDR3, the DNA is TGCAGTGCTAAACTTCTAGCGGGGGCCACCGGGGAGCTGTTTTTT. It specifies CSAKLLAGATGELFF.

This clone was picked up a small number of times. The chain links TRBV6-1 to TRBJ1-2; possible D gene TRBD1, 5 bases. The CDR3 length is 14 residues. V lost 0 bases and J lost 4, with 9 bases in between. Germline V gene sequence: CDR1 MNHNS, CDR2 SASEGT. The CDR3, as DNA: TGTGCCAGCAGTGAAGCCAGCCAGGGCTATGGCTACACCTTC. Protein: CASSEASQGYGYTF.

Judged by abundance, this clone is medium-sized. This chain links TRBV6-1 with TRBJ1-2; 7 nucleotides align to TRBD1. The V and J ends lost 2 bases and 4 bases, in that order; junction bases with no gene match: 7. Germline-derived CDR1 and CDR2 are MNHNS and SASEGT. CDR3 size: 15 residues. The CDR3 here is CASSEWDSGLYGYTF. The CDR3 DNA is TGTGCCAGCAGTGAATGGGACAGCGGCCTCTATGGCTACACCTTC.

This clone has a count of ten or more. The same CDR3 arises from other DNA sequences in this sample as well. The chain links TRBV30 to TRBJ2-7; TRBD1 matches at 9 bases. The CDR3 runs 15 residues. The ends lost 3 bases at V and 3 bases at J; junction bases unmatched: 9. CDR1 GTSNPN and CDR2 SVGIG come from the germline V gene (reference sequence). This CDR3 reads CAWRDPGTGNYEQYF. CDR3 nucleotide sequence: TGTGCCTGGAGGGATCCCGGGACAGGGAACTACGAGCAGTACTTC. Looking up the rest from reference TRBV30 and TRBJ2-7 gives the full variable domain: SQTIHQWPATLVQPVGSPLSLECTVEGTSNPNLYWYRQAAGRGLQLLFYSVGIGQISSEVPQNLSASRPQDRQFILSSKKLLLSDSGFYLCAWRDPGTGNYEQYFGPGTRLTVT.

This clone was counted at least ten times. This chain connects TRBV27 to TRBJ2-1; D is unclear. Trimming removed 6 bases from V and 6 bases from J, with 15 bases in between. The CDR3 contains 14 residues. CDR1 and CDR2 from the germline V gene are MNHEY and SMNVEV (reference sequence). The CDR3 spells CASSDASSVNEQFF. The CDR3 DNA sequence: TGTGCCAGCAGCGACGCGTCTTCCGTCAATGAGCAGTTCTTC.

In DNA, the CDR3 is TGTGCCAGCAGCGTAGTCCAGGGGAGCACAGATACGCAGTATTTT. This sequence encodes CASSVVQGSTDTQYF. This sequence joins TRBV9 and TRBJ2-3; D is possibly TRBD1 (6 bases). This CDR3 has 15 residues. Germline lookup yields CDR1 SGDLS and CDR2 YYNGEE. Trimming cost V 0 bases and J 0 bases, with 8 bases left between them.

This clone is termed medium-sized (0.01 to 0.1%). The rearrangement joins TRBV6-6 to TRBJ1-5, with D perhaps matching TRBD1 (5 bases). With 0 bases removed from V and 3 bases from J, the gap between germline ends came to 9 bases. The CDR3 extends over 15 amino acids. The V gene's germline CDR1 is MNHNY and CDR2 SVGAGI (reference sequence). The CDR3 nucleotides read TGTGCCAGCAGTTACTCGGAGGGACCCAATCAGCCCCAGCATTTT. This sequence encodes CASSYSEGPNQPQHF.

The sample holds many counts of this clone. V is TRBV11-1 and J is TRBJ2-7, with D perhaps matching TRBD2 (5 bases). The V gene lost 0 bases and the J gene lost 2 bases, with 14 bases spanning the gap. The CDR3 covers 16 residues. CDR1 and CDR2 from the germline V gene are SGHAT and FQDESV (reference sequence). CDR3 bases: TGTGCCAGCAGCTTAGCAGCGGATAATATCCCCTACGAGCAGTACTTC. Its translation: CASSLAADNIPYEQYF.

There are many counts of this clone. The V call is TRBV9, the J call TRBJ1-1; possible D gene TRBD1, 5 bases. The CDR3 consists of 15 residues. The V end was cut by 5 bases, the J end by 5 bases, with 19 bases between. CDR1 and CDR2 (germline): SGDLS, YYNGEE. The CDR3 DNA follows: TGTGCCAGCAGTCGTATTAGGGGTTCGGAAACTGAAGCTTTCTTT. It specifies CASSRIRGSETEAFF.

The gene calls are TRBV6-1 and TRBJ1-5; tentatively, D is TRBD1 (5 bases). This CDR3 region has 14 residues. V was clipped by 6 bases and J by 4 bases, with 13 bases between them. Germline assignment: CDR1 MNHNS and CDR2 SASEGT. The CDR3 region has the DNA TGTGCCAGCAGCCGGGACGGCGAGAATCAGCCCCAGCATTTT. Protein product: CASSRDGENQPQHF.

This clone was counted a few times. At one boundary the junction diverges from the germline segment, which might be a read error. The chain is built from TRBV6-1 and TRBJ1-2, with D possibly being TRBD1 (5 bases). Germline CDR1 is MNHNS and CDR2 is SASEGT. The CDR3 runs 14 residues. The CDR3 loop is CSSSAGLSNYGYTF. The DNA of the CDR3 is TGTTCCAGCAGTGCGGGACTGTCGAACTATGGCTACACCTTC.

The chain joins TRBV28 to TRBJ1-5; D gene ambiguous. This CDR3 contains 15 residues. In germline, CDR1 is MDHEN, CDR2 SYDVKM. V gave up 8 bases and J gave up 1 base, with 15 bases separating them. The chain's CDR3 is CASLMVGNSNQPQHF. Here the CDR3 DNA reads TGTGCCAGCCTCATGGTAGGGAACAGCAATCAGCCCCAGCATTTT.

This clone has only a few counts. The chain carries TRBV12-3 or TRBV12-4 and TRBJ2-6; D might be TRBD1 or TRBD2, each matching 5 bases. The CDR3 spans 21 residues. Trimming shortened V by 3 bases and J by 0 bases, and 24 bases separated the two germline ends. This chain's CDR3 is CASSFEGYWATGDSGANVLTF. The CDR3, as DNA: TGTGCCAGCAGTTTCGAGGGGTATTGGGCGACTGGGGACTCTGGGGCCAACGTCCTGACTTTC.

The rearrangement uses TRBV20-1 and TRBJ2-7; tentative D call: TRBD2 (5 bases). The V end lost 1 base, the J end lost 0 bases, and 13 bases lay between the germline ends. This CDR3 spans 15 amino acids. Germline assignment: CDR1 DFQATT and CDR2 SNEGSKA (reference sequence). The CDR3 protein is CSARVHCGSSYEQYF. In DNA, the CDR3 is TGCAGTGCTAGAGTCCACTGTGGGAGCTCCTACGAGCAGTACTTC.

This CDR3 reads CASSQDNSRRTQYF. The DNA of the CDR3 is TGCGCCAGCAGCCAAGATAATAGTAGGAGGACCCAGTACTTC. This chain joins TRBV4-3 and TRBJ2-5, with no clear D. The CDR3 consists of 14 residues. Trimming took 0 bases from V and 7 from J, leaving 12 bases between them. The germline CDR1 and CDR2 sequences are LGHNA and YSLEER.

This chain joins TRBV6-2 or TRBV6-3 and TRBJ2-7, with 16 bases identical to TRBD2. With 8 bases clipped from V and 5 bases from J, the junction kept 9 bases outside the gene matches. Germline CDR1 reads MNHEY; CDR2 reads SVGEGT. CDR3 size: 16 residues. CDR3 bases: TGTGCCAGCGCAGGGACTAGCGGGAGGGCACAGGACGAGCAGTACTTC. Translated, it gives CASAGTSGRAQDEQYF.